This T cell receptor beta chain was sequenced during a study of control samples from healthy donors and cancer patients. This CDR3 is 15 amino acids long. Germline values: CDR1 LGHNA, CDR2 YSLEER. V lost 2 bases, J lost 2 bases, and 12 bases lay in between. Data came from immunoSEQ multiplex PCR; TCRdb stores just in-frame clones and leaves some out. This repertoire comprises approximately 190,000 clones; its ten largest clones make up around 2%. The rearrangement uses TRBV4-3 and TRBJ1-2; D call uncertain. The material sequenced was blood. The source is a woman in her twenties or thirties in good health. For the CDR3, the DNA is TGCGCCAGCAGCCAAAGTGAGGCAGCGAACTATGGCTACACCTTC. Protein: CASSQSEAANYGYTF.